These 19 T cell receptor beta chains share one sample of origin, sequenced in a study of cytomegalovirus exposure and HLA in healthy donors. The study ran its PCR with 60 Vbeta and 13 Jbeta primers. Only in-frame clones appear in the TCRdb table, and some are missing; sequencing was by immunoSEQ multiplex PCR. The data show around 160,000 clones, roughly 79% seen once. Sequenced material: PBMCs. These receptors were collected from a woman in her thirties or forties in good health and CMV-seropositive.

The genes are TRBV13 and TRBJ2-2, with 8 bases fitting TRBD2. The germline gives CDR1 PRHDT, CDR2 FYEKMQ (reference sequence). The J segment lost 0 bases and the V segment lost 1 base, leaving 4 bases of the junction unmatched. The CDR3 is 17 amino acids. In DNA form, the CDR3 reads TGTGCCAGCAGCTTAGCCAGCGGGGGCTCGAACACCGGGGAGCTGTTTTTT. Protein: CASSLASGGSNTGELFF.

This chain connects TRBV5-1 to TRBJ2-7; no firm D call. Per the germline V gene, CDR1 is SGHRS and CDR2 is YFSETQ. The ends were cut back, 6 bases at V and 2 bases at J, with 12 bases in the middle. The CDR3 consists of 13 residues. CDR3 DNA sequence: TGCGCCAGCACCACAGAGCCACCCTACGAGCAGTACTTC. Its translation is CASTTEPPYEQYF.

The chain employs TRBV9 and TRBJ1-2, with 7 bases that match TRBD1. This CDR3 is 15 amino acids long. The ends lost 3 bases at V and 9 bases at J; junction bases unmatched: 14. Per germline, CDR1 SGDLS and CDR2 YYNGEE. The CDR3 sequence: CASSAQGETTRSYTF. In DNA form, the CDR3 reads TGTGCCAGCAGCGCCCAGGGGGAAACGACTCGCAGCTACACCTTC.

The rearrangement uses TRBV19 and TRBJ1-4, with D tentatively TRBD1 (6 bases). This CDR3 comprises 15 residues. Germline-derived CDR1 and CDR2 are LNHDA and SQIVND (reference sequence). V lost 9 bases to trimming and J lost 3 bases, with 17 bases between them. The CDR3 sequence: CASTDRGSPNEKLFF. In DNA form, the CDR3 reads TGTGCCAGCACAGATAGGGGGTCTCCTAATGAAAAACTGTTTTTT.

J is TRBJ2-1 and V is TRBV5-4, with TRBD2 matching 12 bases. This CDR3 contains 16 residues. Germline V lookup: CDR1 SGHNT, CDR2 YYREEE (reference sequence). V shed 0 bases, J shed 6 bases, and the junction held 4 bases outside the gene matches. The CDR3 region has the DNA TGTGCCAGCAGCTTGGCGCTAGCGGGGGGGCCCAATGAGCAGTTCTTC. Protein: CASSLALAGGPNEQFF.

This rearrangement joins TRBV18 to TRBJ1-2, with 9 bases that match TRBD1. CDR3 length: 14 residues. Trimming removed 3 bases from V and 3 bases from J; junction bases left unmatched: 2. The germline gives CDR1 KGHSH, CDR2 LQKENI. The CDR3 spells CASSPRDRDYGYTF. The CDR3 nucleotides are TGTGCCAGCTCACCCCGGGACAGGGACTATGGCTACACCTTC.

The chain carries TRBV7-9 and TRBJ1-4; 7 bases are a match to TRBD1. Germline CDR1 reads SEHNR; CDR2 reads FQNEAQ (reference sequence). The CDR3 contains 15 residues. CDR3 sequence (DNA): TGTTCCATCGACAGGGCCTCGGTAGCTAATGAAAAACTGTTTTTT. It codes for CSIDRASVANEKLFF. The variable domain in full, completed from reference TRBV7-9 and TRBJ1-4, reads DTGVSQNPRHKITKRGQNVTFRCDPISEHNRLYWYRQTLGQGPEFLTYFQNEAQLEKSRLLSDRFSAERPKGSFSTLEIQRTEQGDSAMYLCSIDRASVANEKLFFGSGTQLSVL.

The sample holds a few counts of this clone. The gene calls are TRBV7-9 and TRBJ1-1, with 7 positions matching TRBD1. The CDR3 is 15 residues long. Unmatched junction bases numbered 10, after V lost 6 bases and J lost 3 bases. Germline-derived CDR1 and CDR2 are SEHNR and FQNEAQ (reference sequence). The CDR3 spells CASRRRQGLDTEAFF. The CDR3 nucleotides are TGTGCCAGCAGGCGACGACAGGGCTTGGACACTGAAGCTTTCTTT.

The chain carries TRBV18 and TRBJ2-2; perhaps TRBD1 as D (6 bases). The germline CDR1 and CDR2 sequences are KGHSH and LQKENI. Trimming shortened V by 4 bases and J by 0 bases, and 12 bases separated the two germline ends. This CDR3 has 16 residues. The CDR3 reads CASSLAQGSNTGELFF. CDR3 bases: TGTGCCAGCTCACTCGCACAGGGTTCGAACACCGGGGAGCTGTTTTTT.

V usage is TRBV28 and J usage is TRBJ1-5; 10 positions agree with TRBD1. CDR3 length equals 14 residues. V lost 10 bases to trimming and J lost 4 bases; unmatched junction nucleotides: 7. Germline-derived CDR1 and CDR2 are MDHEN and SYDVKM. The CDR3 DNA sequence: TGTGCCACGAACGGACAGGGGGGAAATCAGCCCCAGCATTTT. It codes for CATNGQGGNQPQHF. Full variable domain (outside the CDR3, taken from reference TRBV28 and TRBJ1-5): DVKVTQSSRYLVKRTGEKVFLECVQDMDHENMFWYRQDPGLGLRLIYFSYDVKMKEKGDIPEGYSVSREKKERFSLILESASTNQTSMYLCATNGQGGNQPQHFGDGTRLSIL.

The rearrangement joins TRBV25-1 to TRBJ1-1; tentatively, D is TRBD1 (6 bases). Trimming pared 5 bases from V and 6 bases from J, leaving 13 bases between. Looked up from germline, CDR1 is MGHDK and CDR2 is SYGVNS. This CDR3 contains 13 residues. The CDR3 bases are TGTGCCAGCAGTCCGACAGGAATCGCTGAAGCTTTCTTT. It codes for CASSPTGIAEAFF.

J is TRBJ1-2 and V is TRBV28; a possible D gene is TRBD1 (6 bases). Deletions cut 7 bases from V and 7 bases from J, with 10 bases between. The CDR3 has 11 amino acids. Germline V gene sequence: CDR1 MDHEN, CDR2 SYDVKM. CDR3 amino acids: CASTQGIGYTF. The CDR3 bases are TGTGCCAGCACCCAGGGGATTGGCTACACCTTC.

This clone has more than one count but fewer than ten. The V call is TRBV11-2, the J call TRBJ2-7, with TRBD1 identical over 9 bases. The CDR3 is made up of 15 amino acids. V trimming: 3 bases; J trimming: 2 bases; junction bases outside the gene matches: 5. The germline gives CDR1 SGHAT, CDR2 FQNNGV. The CDR3 coding sequence is TGTGCCAGCAGCTTGACGACAGGGGGTGCCTACGAGCAGTACTTC. Translating gives CASSLTTGGAYEQYF.

This clone has only a few counts. The genes are TRBV30 and TRBJ1-5; D possibly corresponds to TRBD1 (5 bases). Between the trimmed V and J ends, which lost 2 bases and 0 bases, there was a span of 11 bases. This CDR3 has 15 amino acids. Germline CDR1 is GTSNPN and CDR2 is SVGIG (reference sequence). In DNA form, the CDR3 reads TGTGCCTGGAGTCCCGACAGATATAGCAATCAGCCCCAGCATTTT. As protein: CAWSPDRYSNQPQHF.

This clone turned up a few times. V and J are TRBV5-1 and TRBJ2-7; a possible D gene is TRBD1 (5 bases). The V end lost 2 bases, the J end lost 0 bases, and 6 bases lay between the germline ends. There are 13 residues in the CDR3. Germline V gene lookup returns CDR1 SGHRS and CDR2 YFSETQ. Here the CDR3 DNA reads TGCGCCAGCAGCTTCACAGGCTCCTACGAGCAGTACTTC. Translation: CASSFTGSYEQYF.

The V gene is TRBV5-1, the J gene TRBJ2-5, with D maybe TRBD2 (6 bases). The DNA end is more similar to TRBJ2-7, so the J call may be wrong. Germline CDR1 reads SGHRS; CDR2 reads YFSETQ. The CDR3 totals 19 residues. The DNA of the CDR3 is TGCGCCAGCAGCTTGTCTCGGTTAGCTAGCGATTGGGGTTCCTACGAGCAGTACTTC. Amino acid sequence: CASSLSRLASDWGSYEQYF.

The chain combines TRBV7-2 with TRBJ2-1; D may be TRBD1 (5 bases). Trimming took off 1 base at V and 14 bases at J, with 12 bases between the two ends. Germline CDR1 reads SGHTA; CDR2 reads FQGNSA. The CDR3 extends over 12 amino acids. DNA for the CDR3: TGTGCCAGCAGCTTAGAAAAACAGGAAGAGTTCTTC. This translates into CASSLEKQEEFF.

The rearrangement uses TRBV5-6 and TRBJ1-1, with unresolved D. Trimming took off 3 bases at V and 2 bases at J, with 20 bases between the two ends. The CDR3 has 17 residues. Germline CDR1 is SGHDT and CDR2 is YYEEEE. This CDR3 is CASSSVSFRGRNTEAFF. As DNA, the CDR3 is TGTGCCAGCAGCTCGGTTTCCTTCCGAGGGAGAAACACTGAAGCTTTCTTT. Full variable domain (rest looked up from reference TRBV5-6 and TRBJ1-1): DAGVTQSPTHLIKTRGQQVTLRCSPKSGHDTVSWYQQALGQGPQFIFQYYEEEERQRGNFPDRFSGHQFPNYSSELNVNALLLGDSALYLCASSSVSFRGRNTEAFFGQGTRLTVV.

The genes are TRBV7-3 and TRBJ2-6; tentatively, D is TRBD2 (6 bases). The germline CDR1 and CDR2 sequences are SGHTA and FQGTGA. This CDR3 region has 16 residues. V gave up 5 bases and J gave up 2 bases, with 13 bases separating them. CDR3 residues: CASSPAGRTGANVLTF. The CDR3 DNA follows: TGTGCCAGCAGCCCGGCGGGAAGAACTGGGGCCAACGTCCTGACTTTC. Full variable domain (rest looked up from reference TRBV7-3 and TRBJ2-6): GAGVSQTPSNKVTEKGKYVELRCDPISGHTALYWYRQSLGQGPEFLIYFQGTGAADDSGLPNDRFFAVRPEGSVSTLKIQRTERGDSAVYLCASSPAGRTGANVLTFGAGSRLTVL.